Sequencing of this T cell receptor (beta chain) was carried out in a study of blood T cell repertoires in COVID-19. Libraries were prepared by immunoSEQ multiplex PCR; TCRdb keeps only in-frame clonotypes and omits some of them. The sample consists of 90,000 to 150,000 clones, over 75% of them appearing once. The source is a man aged 55-75 years with acute or convalescent COVID-19. The sequencing sample was made of peripheral blood.

The CDR3 spells CASSLDIATSTDTQYF. In DNA form, the CDR3 reads TGTGCCAGCAGCTTAGATATAGCCACTAGCACAGATACGCAGTATTTT. The chain is built from TRBV11-2 and TRBJ2-3; D uncertain. The CDR3 consists of 16 residues. The germline gives CDR1 SGHAT, CDR2 FQNNGV. Trimming cost V 0 bases and J 0 bases, with 10 bases left between them.